This TCR beta chain was identified in a study of tumor-infiltrating lymphocytes in primary liver carcinoma. The CDR3 extends over 17 amino acids. Germline values: CDR1 LGHNA, CDR2 YNFKEQ. Joint extraction of RNA and DNA used roughly 19-31 mg of bulk tissue that was unsorted. Starting from 500 ng of total RNA, TCR beta cDNA was produced with a primer in the constant region. Three rounds of nested multiplex PCR with slightly modified ARM-PCR produced TCR beta libraries. Each of the first two PCR rounds ran approximately 9 cycles with TRBV1-TRBV30 forward and C-beta reverse primers. In TCRdb, the multiplex PCR reads were re-called with MiXCR into one record per CDR3 protein. The table lists about 78,000 distinct CDR3 sequences, around 75% of them singletons, with 12% to 15% in the top ten. Notes on the study in general: Tumor top-250-clone fraction significantly exceeded that of blood (p = 0.039). Roughly 7.5-25% of top clones, and no more, occurred in all five tumor regions.

This clonotype was found a few times. Its specificity is not known. The conserved phenylalanine or tryptophan normally closing the CDR3 is absent here, so this likely arose from a read error. The gene calls are TRBV4-2 and TRBJ2-7, with TRBD2 matching over 9 bases. Sequenced input: liver tumor tissue from sampling region 4. The subset denotes: tumor region T4, right-lateral pole. The TCR sequence derives from a woman aged 55-75 years with primary liver carcinoma and hepatitis B virus infection. CDR3: CASSQGDGLARSYEQYS. The CDR3 DNA sequence: TGTGCCAGTAGCCAAGGGGATGGACTAGCGCGTTCCTACGAGCAGTACTCC.